This T cell receptor (beta chain) was found in a study of T cell responses to AZD1222 COVID-19 vaccine. Study-wide background: Doses given second, at about 4 or about 12 weeks, were pooled. General study points: Sampling captured repertoires only after the peak T cell response. Donor demographics were predominantly white British with a female majority; clonal diversity may be underestimated. The study reported that nearly half of spike-specific TCRs target unmutated variant regions.

Method: immunoSEQ multiplex PCR; TCRdb's copy keeps in-frame clones and lacks some. The sample records approximately 110,000 clones, less than 90% being singletons. The germline V and J ends were trimmed by 6 bases and 0 bases, with 11 bases remaining between them. The length of the CDR3 is 14 residues. From germline, CDR1 is MNHEY and CDR2 SVGAGI. Note on this clone: Its antigen is unidentified.

The rearrangement links TRBV6-5 to TRBJ1-1; weak D call: TRBD1 (6 bases). Sample: peripheral blood, taken on day 0 of AZD1222 vaccination. The clonotype originates from an adult in good health. CDR3 nucleotide sequence: TGTGCCAGCAGACTAGGACAGCTGAACACTGAAGCTTTCTTT. Translating gives CASRLGQLNTEAFF.